The TCR beta chain under discussion was sequenced for a study of OX40 agonist ivuxolimab in advanced cancers. On the study more broadly: Each dose-escalation patient presented with hepatocellular carcinoma, melanoma, renal cell or head and neck cancer.

Assay used: immunoSEQ multiplex PCR; TCRdb lists only in-frame clones, some missing. The sample shows tens of thousands of clones, around 90% of them seen only once. Germline lookup yields CDR1 SGHNT and CDR2 YENEEA. The CDR3 totals 17 residues. V was shortened by 5 bases and J by 5 bases, with 19 bases between the two germline ends. This receptor was obtained from an adult with an advanced solid tumor such as melanoma, head and neck, liver or kidney cancer. The sample in question was CD4+ or CD8+ T cells sorted from blood, obtained in a trial of the OX40 agonist ivuxolimab. V usage is TRBV11-3 and J usage is TRBJ2-6, with TRBD1 as a possible D gene (5 bases). CDR3 region: CASSHRSRQSRANVLTF. CDR3 in DNA: TGTGCCAGCAGCCACAGGTCTCGACAAAGTCGGGCCAACGTCCTGACTTTC.